These 15 T cell receptor beta chains came from one sample sequenced in a study of control samples from healthy donors and cancer patients. Clones were sequenced by immunoSEQ multiplex PCR, and TCRdb holds only the in-frame ones, with some missing. The sample includes about 100,000 clones, roughly 84% of them seen just once. Sequences were obtained from blood. The receptors shown here come from a woman in her fifties or sixties in good health.

J is TRBJ2-4 and V is TRBV6-2 or TRBV6-3, with no clear D. Germline V gene sequence: CDR1 MNHEY, CDR2 SVGEGT. Trimming removed 5 bases from V and 0 bases from J, with 2 bases in between. The CDR3 has 12 residues. As DNA, the CDR3 is TGTGCCAGCAGTCTAGCCAAAAACATTCAGTACTTC. Amino acids: CASSLAKNIQYF.

The chain has TRBV5-8 and TRBJ1-5; D is unclear. There are 13 residues in the CDR3. The V and J ends lost 4 bases and 4 bases respectively, with 9 bases between them. Germline CDR1 reads SGHTS; CDR2 reads YDEGEE. The CDR3 nucleotides are TGTGCCAGCAGCCGAGAATGGAATCAGCCCCAGCATTTT. As protein: CASSREWNQPQHF.

This clone was detected once. The chain carries TRBV6-5 and TRBJ2-1; 11 bases map to TRBD2. CDR3 length: 16 amino acids. Trimming cost V 0 bases and J 5 bases; bases outside gene matches: 3. Germline-derived CDR1 and CDR2 are MNHEY and SVGAGI. The CDR3, as DNA: TGTGCCAGCAGTTACTCGACTAGCGGGATAAACAATGAGCAGTTCTTC. Its protein is CASSYSTSGINNEQFF.

The rearrangement uses TRBV6-2 or TRBV6-3 and TRBJ2-7; the D gene is possibly TRBD1 (5 bases). This CDR3 region has 14 residues. Germline V CDR1 and CDR2: MNHEY, SVGEGT. V lost 6 bases and J lost 2, with 14 bases in between. CDR3 residues: CASSQGLSTYEQYV. The CDR3 nucleotides read TGTGCCAGCAGCCAGGGCCTCAGCACCTACGAGCAGTACGTC.

The chain links TRBV15 to TRBJ2-1; no reliable D call. The V gene's germline CDR1 is LNHNV and CDR2 YYDKDF (reference sequence). The V end lost 3 bases, the J end lost 5 bases, and 17 bases lay between the germline ends. This CDR3 has 16 amino acids. In DNA, the CDR3 is TGTGCCACCAGCAGGGCTAAGACACCCCCCGACAATGAGCAGTTCTTC. Translating gives CATSRAKTPPDNEQFF.

This chain connects TRBV10-3 to TRBJ2-3; 8 nucleotides agree with TRBD2. There are 16 residues in the CDR3. V lost 3 bases to trimming and J lost 0 bases; unmatched junction nucleotides: 5. Germline V gene sequence: CDR1 ENHRY, CDR2 SYGVKD. CDR3 amino acids: CAISEGSGASTDTQYF. In DNA, the CDR3 is TGTGCCATCAGTGAAGGTAGCGGGGCTAGCACAGATACGCAGTATTTT.

The chain is built from TRBV7-3 and TRBJ2-1; a possible D gene is TRBD2 (6 bases). V lost 4 bases and J lost 9, with 22 bases in between. CDR3 size: 16 residues. Germline CDR1 is SGHTA and CDR2 is FQGTGA. In nucleotides, the CDR3 is TGTGCCAGCAGCTGGAAATGGGACGGCGCCGGGGGTGAGCAGTTCTTC. It translates to CASSWKWDGAGGEQFF.

The chain carries TRBV6-5 and TRBJ2-2; the D gene is possibly TRBD1 (6 bases). Germline CDR1 reads MNHEY; CDR2 reads SVGAGI. V lost 7 bases to trimming and J lost 6 bases, with 12 bases between them. The CDR3 has 13 residues. CDR3 bases: TGTGCCAGCAAATTACAGGGTCCCGGGGAGCTGTTTTTT. Amino acids: CASKLQGPGELFF.

J is TRBJ1-2 and V is TRBV2; no definite D call. This CDR3 is built from 11 residues. Germline V CDR1 and CDR2: SNHLY, FYNNEI. The V end lost 6 bases, the J end lost 4 bases, and 6 bases lay between the germline ends. CDR3: CASRESYGYTF. CDR3 in DNA: TGTGCCAGCAGAGAGTCCTATGGCTACACCTTC.

The rearrangement links TRBV18 to TRBJ2-1; D is possibly TRBD2 (5 bases). The CDR3 runs to 14 residues. The ends were cut back, 1 base at V and 8 bases at J, with 12 bases in the middle. Germline CDR1 reads KGHSH; CDR2 reads LQKENI. CDR3 sequence (DNA): TGTGCCAGCTCACCACGTCCTGGAGGCGATGAGCAGTTCTTC. This gives the protein CASSPRPGGDEQFF.

The V and J genes are TRBV2 and TRBJ2-1; D is perhaps TRBD1 (6 bases). Trimming removed 6 bases at V and 1 base at J, with 10 bases between. CDR1 SNHLY and CDR2 FYNNEI come from the germline V gene. CDR3 size: 14 residues. The CDR3 DNA sequence: TGTGCCAGCAGAGGGGGAGCATCCTACAATGAGCAGTTCTTC. Translation gives CASRGGASYNEQFF.

J is TRBJ1-4 and V is TRBV18; D uncertain. Between the trimmed V and J ends, which lost 0 bases and 10 bases, there was a span of 15 bases. The CDR3 loop spans 15 amino acids. Germline CDR1 and CDR2: KGHSH and LQKENI. CDR3 loop: CASSPPDLHRVKLFF. In nucleotides, the CDR3 is TGTGCCAGCTCACCACCAGACCTCCATAGGGTAAAACTGTTTTTT.

This sequence joins TRBV28 and TRBJ2-5; D gene ambiguous. The CDR3 has 12 residues. Germline CDR1 reads MDHEN; CDR2 reads SYDVKM. Trimming took 9 bases from V and 4 from J, leaving 12 bases between them. The CDR3 loop is CASRPRRETQYF. In DNA form, the CDR3 reads TGTGCCAGTCGACCCCGAAGAGAGACCCAGTACTTC.

This chain links TRBV20-1 with TRBJ1-4; the D is unclear. This CDR3 spans 10 amino acids. The V end lost 6 bases, the J end lost 8 bases, and 7 bases lay between the germline ends. Looked up from germline, CDR1 is DFQATT and CDR2 is SNEGSKA (reference sequence). DNA of the CDR3: TGCAGTGCCAAACTCGAAAAACTGTTTTTT. It specifies CSAKLEKLFF.

This clone was counted between two and nine times. The V and J genes are TRBV7-3 and TRBJ2-5, with D tentatively TRBD1 (6 bases). The CDR3 runs to 14 residues. The germline V and J ends were trimmed by 2 bases and 5 bases, with 12 bases remaining between them. Germline CDR1 and CDR2: SGHTA and FQGTGA. The CDR3 nucleotides are TGTGCCAGCAGCTTACGAGGAAGGGGGGAGACCCAGTACTTC. Amino acids: CASSLRGRGETQYF.